The 4 T cell receptor beta chains listed next were all sequenced from one sample in a study of blood T cell repertoires in COVID-19. TCRdb's table, derived via immunoSEQ multiplex PCR, lists solely in-frame clones and lacks some. The sample holds approximately 90,000 clones, 80% to 90% seen once. The sequencing input was peripheral blood. These receptor sequences come from a human donor with acute or convalescent COVID-19. The donor label of this sample is uncertain.

The chain recombines TRBV18 with TRBJ2-5, with no clear D. Between the trimmed V and J ends, which lost 2 bases and 0 bases, there was a span of 7 bases. This CDR3 has 14 amino acids. CDR1 and CDR2 from the germline V gene are KGHSH and LQKENI. CDR3 nucleotide sequence: TGTGCCAGCTCACCATTGGCAGACCAAGAGACCCAGTACTTC. This codes for CASSPLADQETQYF.

V is TRBV5-5 and J is TRBJ2-7; 7 nucleotides agree with TRBD2. V was clipped by 7 bases and J by 7 bases; unmatched bases: 8. The CDR3 runs to 12 residues. Germline CDR1 SGHKS, CDR2 YYEKEE (reference sequence). CDR3 nucleotides: TGTGCCAGCGTAAAGACCGGGGGGGAGCAGTACTTC. As protein: CASVKTGGEQYF.

The rearrangement links TRBV4-2 to TRBJ2-4; 7 bases are shared with TRBD1. The CDR3 contains 15 residues. After removal of 3 bases from V and 4 bases from J, the junction contained 6 bases not matched to a gene. CDR1 is LGHNA and CDR2 is YNFKEQ in the germline V gene. This chain's CDR3 is CASSQDRTGKNIQYF. The DNA for the CDR3 is TGTGCCAGCAGCCAGGACAGGACAGGAAAAAACATTCAGTACTTC.

The chain links TRBV6-5 to TRBJ1-1, with 7 bases matching TRBD1. Germline V lookup: CDR1 MNHEY, CDR2 SVGAGI. The CDR3 has 15 amino acids. Germline trimming cut 5 bases from V and 7 bases from J; bases unmatched to any gene: 13. The CDR3 spells CASSRDSPVTREAFF. CDR3 bases: TGTGCCAGCAGTCGGGACAGCCCAGTAACACGTGAAGCTTTCTTT.